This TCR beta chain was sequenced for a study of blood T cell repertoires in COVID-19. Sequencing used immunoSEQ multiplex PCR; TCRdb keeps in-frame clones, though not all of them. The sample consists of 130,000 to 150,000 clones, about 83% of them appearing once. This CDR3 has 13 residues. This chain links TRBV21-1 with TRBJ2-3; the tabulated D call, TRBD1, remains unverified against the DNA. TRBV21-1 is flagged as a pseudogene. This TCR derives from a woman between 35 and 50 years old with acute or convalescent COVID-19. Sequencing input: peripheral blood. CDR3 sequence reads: CASSKVGVDTQYF. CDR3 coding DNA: TGTGCCAGCAGCAAAGTGGGCGTGGATACGCAGTATTTT.